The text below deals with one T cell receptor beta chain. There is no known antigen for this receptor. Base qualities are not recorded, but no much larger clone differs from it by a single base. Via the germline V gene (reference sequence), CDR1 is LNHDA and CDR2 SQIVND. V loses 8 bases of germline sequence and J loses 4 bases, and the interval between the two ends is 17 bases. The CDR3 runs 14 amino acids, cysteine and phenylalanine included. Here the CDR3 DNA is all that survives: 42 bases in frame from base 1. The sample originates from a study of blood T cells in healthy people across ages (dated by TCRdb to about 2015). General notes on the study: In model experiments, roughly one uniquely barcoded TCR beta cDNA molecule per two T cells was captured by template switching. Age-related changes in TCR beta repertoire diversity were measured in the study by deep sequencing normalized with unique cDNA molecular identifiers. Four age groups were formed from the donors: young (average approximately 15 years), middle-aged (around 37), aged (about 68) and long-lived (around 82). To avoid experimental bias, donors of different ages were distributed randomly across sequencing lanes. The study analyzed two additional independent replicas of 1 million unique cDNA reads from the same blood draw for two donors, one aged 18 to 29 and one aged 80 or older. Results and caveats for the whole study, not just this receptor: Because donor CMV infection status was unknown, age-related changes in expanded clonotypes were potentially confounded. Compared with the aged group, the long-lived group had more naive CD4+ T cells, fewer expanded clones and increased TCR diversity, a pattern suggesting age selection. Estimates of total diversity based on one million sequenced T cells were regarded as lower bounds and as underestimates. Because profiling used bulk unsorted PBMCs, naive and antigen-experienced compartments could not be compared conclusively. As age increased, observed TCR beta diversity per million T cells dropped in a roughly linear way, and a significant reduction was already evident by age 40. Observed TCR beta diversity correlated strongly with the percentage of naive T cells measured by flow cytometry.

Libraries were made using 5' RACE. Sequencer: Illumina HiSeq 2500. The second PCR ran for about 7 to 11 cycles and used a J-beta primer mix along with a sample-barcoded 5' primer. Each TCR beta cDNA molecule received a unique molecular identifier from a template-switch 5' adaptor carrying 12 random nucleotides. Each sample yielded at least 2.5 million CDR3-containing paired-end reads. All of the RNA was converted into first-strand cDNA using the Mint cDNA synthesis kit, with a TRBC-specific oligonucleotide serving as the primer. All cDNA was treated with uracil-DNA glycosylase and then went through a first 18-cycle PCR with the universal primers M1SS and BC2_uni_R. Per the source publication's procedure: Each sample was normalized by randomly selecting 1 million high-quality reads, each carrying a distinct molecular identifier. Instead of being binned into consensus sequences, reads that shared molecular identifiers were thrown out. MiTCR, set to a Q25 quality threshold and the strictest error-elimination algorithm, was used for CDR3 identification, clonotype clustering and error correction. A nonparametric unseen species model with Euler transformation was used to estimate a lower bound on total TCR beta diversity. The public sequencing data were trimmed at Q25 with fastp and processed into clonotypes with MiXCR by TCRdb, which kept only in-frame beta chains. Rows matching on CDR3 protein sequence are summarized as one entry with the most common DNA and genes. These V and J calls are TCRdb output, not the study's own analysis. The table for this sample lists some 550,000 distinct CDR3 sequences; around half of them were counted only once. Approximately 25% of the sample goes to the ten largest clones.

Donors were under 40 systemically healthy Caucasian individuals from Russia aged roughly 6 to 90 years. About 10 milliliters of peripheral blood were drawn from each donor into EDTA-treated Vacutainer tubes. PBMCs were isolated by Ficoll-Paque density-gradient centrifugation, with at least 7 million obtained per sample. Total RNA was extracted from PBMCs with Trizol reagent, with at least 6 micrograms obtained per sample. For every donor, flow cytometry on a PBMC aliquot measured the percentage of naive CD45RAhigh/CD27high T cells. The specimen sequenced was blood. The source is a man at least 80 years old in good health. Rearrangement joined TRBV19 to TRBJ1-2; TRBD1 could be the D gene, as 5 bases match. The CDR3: CASCYQPGTYGYTF. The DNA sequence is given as TGTGCCAGTTGCTACCAACCCGGGACCTATGGCTACACCTTC. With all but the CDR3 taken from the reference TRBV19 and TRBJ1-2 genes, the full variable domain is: DGGITQSPKYLFRKEGQNVTLSCEQNLNHDAMYWYRQDPGQGLRLIYYSQIVNDFQKGDIAEGYSVSREKKESFPLTVTSAQKNPTAFYLCASCYQPGTYGYTFGSGTRLTVV.